This T cell receptor beta chain was profiled in a study of blood T cell repertoires in COVID-19. Clinical history reported by participants formed the basis on which cohorts were assigned. This clone showed up just once. A much larger clone differs from this one at a single base, so this may be a read error. Generated by immunoSEQ multiplex PCR, the TCRdb table keeps only in-frame clones and is missing some. The repertoire includes 270,000 or so clones, about nine tenths of them detected once, and under 3% sits in the top ten. The CDR3 is 13 amino acids. Trimming removed 9 bases from V and 0 bases from J, with 10 bases in between. Germline CDR1 is LNHDA and CDR2 is SQIVND (reference sequence).

Sequenced sample: PBMCs or T cells enriched from blood (not recorded which). The receptor's source is a woman younger than 30 who had recovered from COVID-19. The chain combines TRBV19 with TRBJ2-3; D is uncertain. The DNA of the CDR3 is TGTGCCAGCTCACCCACTAGCACAGATACGCAGTATTTT. This sequence encodes CASSPTSTDTQYF.